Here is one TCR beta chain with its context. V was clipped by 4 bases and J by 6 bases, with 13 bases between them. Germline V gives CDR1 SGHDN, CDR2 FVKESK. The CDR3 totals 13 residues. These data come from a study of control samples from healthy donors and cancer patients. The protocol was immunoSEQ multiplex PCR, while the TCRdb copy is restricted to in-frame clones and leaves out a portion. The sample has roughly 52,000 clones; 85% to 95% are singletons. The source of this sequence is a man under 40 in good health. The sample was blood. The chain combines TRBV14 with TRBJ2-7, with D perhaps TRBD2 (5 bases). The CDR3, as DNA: TGTGCCAGCAGCCCGTCCGGGGTCGGCGAGCAGTACTTC. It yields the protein CASSPSGVGEQYF.